The clone carrying this TCR beta chain has at least ten counts. These data belong to a study of metastatic and nonmetastatic thyroid tumors. Study information: Samples came from malignant and benign thyroid patients, and repertoires were compared across blood and tumor or nodule tissue.

From the PCR reads, TCRdb re-called clones with MiXCR. Counted here are about 90,000 clones, around 7.8% occurring once; the ten biggest clones make up 8% to 10%. Germline V CDR1 and CDR2: SEHNR, FQNEAQ (reference sequence). V shed 6 bases and J 1 base; nucleotides not matched to a gene: 5. This CDR3 is built from 15 residues. The entire patient cohort was treatment-naive prior to thyroid surgery. The source material was blood. This clonotype was sampled from a female donor with papillary thyroid cancer or a benign thyroid nodule (not recorded which). Some clones in this sample may be carry-over from other donors' samples. The chain is built from TRBV7-9 and TRBJ2-3, with 9 bases aligning to TRBD1. The CDR3: CASSPGTGRTDTQYF. In DNA, the CDR3 is TGTGCCAGCAGTCCCGGGACAGGGCGCACAGATACGCAGTATTTT.